These 20 T cell receptor beta chains were all obtained from the same sample, sequenced in a study of T cells in Graves' hyperthyroidism and ophthalmopathy. Amplification yielded TCR beta CDR3 regions, with RNA transcripts as the source. Initially, a first-round RT-PCR of the TCR CDR3 employed the HTBI primer set. A single record per CDR3 protein comes from TCRdb applying MiXCR to the multiplex PCR reads. This repertoire shows 600,000 to 800,000 distinct CDR3 sequences, around a third found once; its top ten account for around a third. Sequencing input: blood. Every receptor here comes from a woman aged 40 to 50 with Graves' hyperthyroidism.

The genes are TRBV10-3 and TRBJ2-7, with TRBD2 matching over 9 bases. J gave up 7 bases and V 8 bases, and 9 bases lay outside the gene matches. This CDR3 is 13 amino acids long. From germline, CDR1 is ENHRY and CDR2 SYGVKD. CDR3 nucleotide sequence: TGTGCCATCTATAGCGGGAGCACCAATGAGCAGTACTTC. It translates to CAIYSGSTNEQYF.

On this clonotype: Lacking the conserved final phenylalanine or tryptophan, this CDR3 likely reflects a read error. It is unclear where the CDR3 begins or ends on the DNA, so no DNA is shown, and the CDR3 is as TCRdb lists it. The gene calls are TRBV10-3 and TRBJ1-3; the listed D gene, TRBD1, was not tested against the DNA. The germline V gene has CDR1 ENHRY and CDR2 SYGVKD. The CDR3 region is 9 residues in length, termini included. CDR3 sequence reads: CATSFRRNT.

The chain carries TRBV29-1 and TRBJ1-3; 7 nucleotides align to TRBD1. CDR1 SQVTM and CDR2 ANQGSEA come from the germline V gene. The trim removed 6 bases at V and 4 bases at J, leaving 6 bases unmatched. The CDR3 is made up of 13 amino acids. The CDR3 protein is CSVGDSSGNTIYF. CDR3 in DNA: TGCAGCGTAGGGGACAGCTCCGGAAACACCATATATTTT.

The CDR3 is CSALTSGRGVIFGQYF. CDR3 nucleotide sequence: TGCAGCGCCTTGACTAGCGGGAGGGGTGTAATATTCGGGCAGTACTTC. This sequence joins TRBV29-1 and TRBJ2-7; 14 nucleotides agree with TRBD2. Germline trimming cut 7 bases from V and 9 bases from J; bases unmatched to any gene: 17. The CDR3 has 16 amino acids. Germline V gives CDR1 SQVTM, CDR2 ANQGSEA.

A word on this clonotype: The junction departs from the called germline gene at one end, perhaps through a read error. The chain combines TRBV18 with TRBJ2-7; D not resolved. The length of the CDR3 is 11 residues. Germline values: CDR1 KGHSH, CDR2 LQKENI. Written as DNA, the CDR3 is TGTGCCAGCTCCGGGTCCTACGAGCAGTGCTTC. It codes for CASSGSYEQCF.

This clonotype was counted only a few times. The chain combines TRBV4-3 with TRBJ1-2; D gene ambiguous. V gave up 1 base and J gave up 7 bases, with 10 bases separating them. This CDR3 contains 13 residues. Germline V gene lookup returns CDR1 LGHNA and CDR2 YSLEER. The CDR3 region has the DNA TGCGCCAGCAGCCAAGGGGAAACGGGTGGCTACACCTTC. As protein: CASSQGETGGYTF.

There are many counts of this clonotype. This chain connects TRBV7-9 to TRBJ1-3; D unresolved. The CDR3 extends over 14 amino acids. CDR1 SEHNR and CDR2 FQNEAQ come from the germline V gene (reference sequence). Between the trimmed V and J ends, which lost 5 bases and 2 bases, there was a span of 10 bases. DNA of the CDR3: TGTGCCAGCAGCCCAGGAGAGGCTGGAAACACCATATATTTT. This codes for CASSPGEAGNTIYF.

The CDR3 sequence is CASNKDRGPPGTEAFF. CDR3 in DNA: TGTGCCAGCAACAAAGACAGGGGGCCCCCGGGGACTGAAGCTTTCTTT. The V gene is TRBV2, the J gene TRBJ1-1; 10 nucleotides line up with TRBD1. The V segment lost 7 bases and the J segment 5 bases; nucleotides outside the gene matches: 13. Per the germline V gene, CDR1 is SNHLY and CDR2 is FYNNEI. This CDR3 contains 16 residues.

This clonotype was counted ten times or more. The chain recombines TRBV7-8 with TRBJ1-1; D perhaps matches TRBD1 (6 bases). This CDR3 is 14 amino acids long. The germline V and J ends were trimmed by 5 bases and 11 bases, with 21 bases remaining between them. The germline CDR1 and CDR2 sequences are SGHVS and FQNEAQ. CDR3 amino acids: CASSPNTGGPLAFF. As DNA, the CDR3 is TGTGCCAGCAGCCCTAATACGGGGGGCCCGTTGGCTTTCTTT.

The CDR3 DNA reads as TGTGCCAGCAGCCCAACTAGCGGGGGGACAGATACGCAGTATTTT. Amino acids: CASSPTSGGTDTQYF. This chain links TRBV14 with TRBJ2-3, with 12 positions matching TRBD2. This CDR3 comprises 15 residues. V shed 4 bases, J shed 3 bases, and the junction held 2 bases outside the gene matches. The V gene's germline CDR1 is SGHDN and CDR2 FVKESK.

Many counts were recorded for this clonotype. The chain couples TRBV7-6 to TRBJ1-3; D not certain. Germline CDR1 is SGHVS and CDR2 is FNYEAQ. The CDR3 sequence is 15 residues long. V lost 2 bases to trimming and J lost 0 bases, with 8 bases between them. The CDR3 loop is CASSLLESSGNTIYF. The CDR3 DNA reads as TGTGCCAGCAGCTTACTGGAGAGCTCTGGAAACACCATATATTTT.

This clonotype was seen many times. This sequence joins TRBV10-3 and TRBJ2-5; 11 nucleotides match TRBD2. The CDR3 totals 16 residues. V dropped 4 bases and J dropped 1; count of bases not matched to a gene: 5. Per germline, CDR1 ENHRY and CDR2 SYGVKD. The CDR3 region is CAISVGLAGSQETQYF. The CDR3 bases are TGTGCCATCAGTGTTGGACTAGCGGGCTCCCAAGAGACCCAGTACTTC.

A note on this clonotype: One end of the junction varies from germline; a read error may be responsible. This chain joins TRBV15 and TRBJ2-5, with 7 bases lining up with TRBD1. The CDR3 spans 17 residues. CDR1 and CDR2 from the germline V gene are LNHNV and YYDKDF (reference sequence). DNA for the CDR3: TGTGCCAGCAGCCAAGGGCCGGGACAGCCAAGCCAAGAGACCCAGTACTTC. Protein product: CASSQGPGQPSQETQYF.

The chain is built from TRBV7-9 and TRBJ2-2, with D perhaps given as TRBD1 or TRBD2 (5 bases each). Germline CDR1 and CDR2: SEHNR and FQNEAQ (reference sequence). V was clipped by 3 bases and J by 4 bases, with 15 bases between them. CDR3 length equals 16 residues. The CDR3 DNA follows: TGTGCCAGCAGCTTGGAACGCTGGGGGTTCACCGGGGAGCTGTTTTTT. This translates into CASSLERWGFTGELFF.

This clonotype has at least ten counts. This chain uses TRBV7-3 with TRBJ1-1; unclear D gene. The CDR3 consists of 16 residues. V was clipped by 5 bases and J by 4 bases, with 20 bases between them. Germline V gives CDR1 SGHTA, CDR2 FQGTGA. The DNA for the CDR3 is TGTGCCAGCAGCCCCTACCCCCGCGCGCTAATCACTGAAGCTTTCTTT. Amino acid sequence: CASSPYPRALITEAFF.

Of note for this clonotype: This CDR3 is missing its conserved last phenylalanine or tryptophan, likely due to a read error. This chain connects TRBV5-1 to TRBJ1-1; 11 bases are a match to TRBD1. The germline V gene has CDR1 SGHRS and CDR2 YFSETQ. The CDR3 totals 16 residues. The V gene end was trimmed by 4 bases and the J gene end by 0 bases; junction bases not matched to a gene: 5. As DNA, the CDR3 is TGCGCCAGCAGCGTGGGACAGGGGGGAATGAACACTGAAGCTTTCCTT. Amino acid sequence: CASSVGQGGMNTEAFL.

This clonotype came up many times. The chain uses TRBV12-3 or TRBV12-4 and TRBJ2-5; D not certain. Trimming cost V 3 bases and J 5 bases, with 7 bases left between them. CDR3 size: 12 residues. For the CDR3, the DNA is TGTGCCAGCAGTTTGATTGTGGAGACCCAGTACTTC. Translated, it gives CASSLIVETQYF.

This chain connects TRBV9 to TRBJ1-1; a weak D match, TRBD1 (5 bases). Trimming removed 6 bases at V and 1 base at J, with 13 bases between. The CDR3 spans 14 residues. The germline CDR1 and CDR2 sequences are SGDLS and YYNGEE. The CDR3 is CASNQRGGNTEAFF. The CDR3, as DNA: TGTGCCAGCAACCAGAGGGGCGGGAACACTGAAGCTTTCTTT.

This clonotype was counted many times. The rearrangement uses TRBV15 and TRBJ2-7; 8 bases are shared with TRBD1. The germline gives CDR1 LNHNV, CDR2 YYDKDF (reference sequence). V gave up 5 bases and J gave up 0 bases; unmatched junction bases: 3. This CDR3 region has 14 residues. The DNA for the CDR3 is TGTGCCACCAGCCGGGACAGGAGCTCCTACGAGCAGTACTTC. Protein product: CATSRDRSSYEQYF.

The sample holds many counts of this clonotype. The genes are TRBV2 and TRBJ2-7; tentative D call: TRBD2 (6 bases). The CDR3 sequence is 12 residues long. Per the germline V gene, CDR1 is SNHLY and CDR2 is FYNNEI. The V end was cut by 9 bases, the J end by 2 bases, with 11 bases between. The CDR3 reads CASGGSPYEQYF. In nucleotides, the CDR3 is TGTGCCAGTGGGGGGAGCCCCTACGAGCAGTACTTC.